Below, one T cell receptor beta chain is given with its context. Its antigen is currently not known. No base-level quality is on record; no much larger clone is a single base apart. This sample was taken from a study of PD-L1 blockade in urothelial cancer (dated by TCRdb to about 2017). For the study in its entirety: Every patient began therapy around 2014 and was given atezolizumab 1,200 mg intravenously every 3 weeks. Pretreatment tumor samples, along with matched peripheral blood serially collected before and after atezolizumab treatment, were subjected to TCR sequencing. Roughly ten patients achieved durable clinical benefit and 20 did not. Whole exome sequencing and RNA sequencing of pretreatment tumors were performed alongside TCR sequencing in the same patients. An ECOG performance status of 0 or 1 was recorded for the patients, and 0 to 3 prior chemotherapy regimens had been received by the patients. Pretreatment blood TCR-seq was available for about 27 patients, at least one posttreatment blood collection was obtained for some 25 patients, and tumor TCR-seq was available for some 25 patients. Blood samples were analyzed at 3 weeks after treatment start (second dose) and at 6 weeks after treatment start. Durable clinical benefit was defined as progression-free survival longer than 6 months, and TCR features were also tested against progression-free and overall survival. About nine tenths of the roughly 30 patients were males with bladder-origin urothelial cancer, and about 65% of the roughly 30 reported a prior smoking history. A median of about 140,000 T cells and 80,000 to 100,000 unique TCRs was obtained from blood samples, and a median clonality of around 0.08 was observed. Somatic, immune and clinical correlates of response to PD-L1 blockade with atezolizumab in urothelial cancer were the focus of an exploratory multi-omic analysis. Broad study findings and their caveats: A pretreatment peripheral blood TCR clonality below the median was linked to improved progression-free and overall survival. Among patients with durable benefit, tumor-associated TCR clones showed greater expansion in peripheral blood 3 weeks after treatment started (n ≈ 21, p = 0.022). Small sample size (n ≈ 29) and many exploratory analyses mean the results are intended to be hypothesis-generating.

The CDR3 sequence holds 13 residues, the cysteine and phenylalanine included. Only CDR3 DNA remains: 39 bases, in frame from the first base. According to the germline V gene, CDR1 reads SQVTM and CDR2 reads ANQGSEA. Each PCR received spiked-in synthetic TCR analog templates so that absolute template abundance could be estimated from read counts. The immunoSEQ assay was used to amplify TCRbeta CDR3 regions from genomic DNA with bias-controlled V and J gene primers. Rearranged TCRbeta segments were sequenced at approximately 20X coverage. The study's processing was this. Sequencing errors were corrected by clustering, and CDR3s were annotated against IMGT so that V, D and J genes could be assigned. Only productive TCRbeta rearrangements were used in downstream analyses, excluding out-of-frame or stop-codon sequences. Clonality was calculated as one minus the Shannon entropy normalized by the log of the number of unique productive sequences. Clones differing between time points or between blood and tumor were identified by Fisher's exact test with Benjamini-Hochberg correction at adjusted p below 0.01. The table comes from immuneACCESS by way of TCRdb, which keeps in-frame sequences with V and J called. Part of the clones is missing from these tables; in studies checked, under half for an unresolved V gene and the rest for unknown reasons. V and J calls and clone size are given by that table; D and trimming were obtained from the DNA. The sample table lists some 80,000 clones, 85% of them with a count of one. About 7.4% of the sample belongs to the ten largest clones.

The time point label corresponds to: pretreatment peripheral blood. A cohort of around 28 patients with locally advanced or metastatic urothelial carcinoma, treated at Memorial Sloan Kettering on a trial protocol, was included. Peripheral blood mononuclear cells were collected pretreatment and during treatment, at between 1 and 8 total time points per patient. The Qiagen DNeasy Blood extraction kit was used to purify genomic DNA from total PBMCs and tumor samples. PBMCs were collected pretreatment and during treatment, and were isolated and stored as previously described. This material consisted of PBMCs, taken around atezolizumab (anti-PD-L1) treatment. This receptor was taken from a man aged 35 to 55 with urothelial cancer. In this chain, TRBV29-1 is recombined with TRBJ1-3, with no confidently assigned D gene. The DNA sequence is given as TGCGCCGTGGCGGTACTCTCTGGAAACACCATATATTTT. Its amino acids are CAVAVLSGNTIYF.